Shown below are 23 T cell receptor beta chains from a single sample sequenced in a study of Ad26.COV2.S vaccination and SARS-CoV-2 variants (dated by TCRdb to about 2021). The sample's treatment or condition, from its label and the paper: approximately 18 received Ad26.COV2.S at low or high dose, single or two shots; roughly five received placebo; per-sample allocation not given. Repertoires of vaccine and placebo recipients were sequenced from samples collected on day 63 after the first injection. The method was the immunoSEQ multiplex PCR assay. In its TCRdb copy, this immuneACCESS table keeps in-frame sequences only and misses some clones. Where compared with another copy, unresolved V genes explain less than half of these, and the others have no known cause. Counted in this sample were roughly 380,000 clones; approximately 87% of them appeared once. In total, the top ten clones hold 3.6% of the sample.

Sequencing was performed on peripheral blood, taken in a trial of Ad26.COV2.S vaccine versus placebo. The origin of the receptors is a person between 18 and 65 years old who received the Ad26.COV2.S COVID-19 vaccine or a placebo.

This chain uses TRBV5-1 with TRBJ1-3, with D possibly being TRBD1 (5 bases). Trimming took off 2 bases at V and 4 bases at J, with 19 bases between the two ends. The CDR3 runs 17 residues. CDR1 and CDR2 from the germline V gene are SGHRS and YFSETQ. The CDR3 here is CASSLSPRGTEGNTIYF. The CDR3 DNA is TGCGCCAGCAGCTTATCCCCAAGGGGAACGGAGGGAAACACCATATATTTT.

The chain joins TRBV6-6 to TRBJ1-1; 7 positions match TRBD1. Germline CDR1 MNHNY, CDR2 SVGAGI (reference sequence). The CDR3 totals 14 residues. After removal of 5 bases from V and 8 bases from J, the junction contained 11 bases not matched to a gene. CDR3 in amino acids: CASSPYRQGLEAFF. DNA for the CDR3: TGTGCCAGCAGTCCCTATCGACAGGGATTGGAAGCTTTCTTT.

The V call is TRBV27, the J call TRBJ1-5, with D possibly being TRBD1 (5 bases). The V gene lost 2 bases and the J gene lost 5 bases, with 7 bases spanning the gap. The CDR3 covers 13 residues. The germline CDR1 and CDR2 sequences are MNHEY and SMNVEV (reference sequence). CDR3 in DNA: TGTGCCAGCAGTTTAGGCAGGGATCAGCCCCAGCATTTT. The encoded protein is CASSLGRDQPQHF.

CDR3 sequence: CASSVEGQYTEAFF. The CDR3 DNA sequence: TGTGCCAGCAGCGTGGAGGGACAGTACACTGAAGCTTTCTTT. The chain carries TRBV9 and TRBJ1-1; TRBD1 matches at 7 bases. Germline loops: CDR1 SGDLS, CDR2 YYNGEE. Trimming at V came to 2 bases and at J to 3 bases, leaving 4 bases not matched to a gene. The CDR3 length is 14 residues.

The chain's CDR3 is CASSYSGTGGKNGYTF. CDR3 sequence (DNA): TGTGCCAGCAGTTACTCTGGGACAGGGGGCAAGAATGGCTACACCTTC. The gene calls are TRBV6-5 and TRBJ1-2; 12 nucleotides match TRBD1. V was clipped by 0 bases and J by 6 bases; unmatched bases: 5. CDR1 is MNHEY and CDR2 is SVGAGI in the germline V gene. This CDR3 has 16 amino acids.

This chain joins TRBV6-5 and TRBJ1-6; D possibly corresponds to TRBD1 (5 bases). The length of the CDR3 is 15 residues. Trimming removed 2 bases from V and 5 bases from J, with 10 bases in between. Germline loops: CDR1 MNHEY, CDR2 SVGAGI. The CDR3 bases are TGTGCCAGCAGTTACACCCCGGGACATAATTCACCCCTCCACTTT. Translated: CASSYTPGHNSPLHF.

The chain couples TRBV6-5 to TRBJ2-1; 14 bases are a match to TRBD2. The CDR3 runs 15 residues. Unmatched junction bases numbered 8, after V lost 6 bases and J lost 10 bases. CDR1 and CDR2 (germline): MNHEY, SVGAGI. This CDR3 reads CASRGRLAGGQEQFF. CDR3 bases: TGTGCCAGCAGGGGAAGACTAGCGGGGGGGCAAGAGCAGTTCTTC.

This CDR3 reads CASSMGGTSTEAFF. In nucleotides, the CDR3 is TGTGCCAGTAGTATGGGCGGGACCTCCACTGAAGCTTTCTTT. The chain links TRBV19 to TRBJ1-1; a possible D gene is TRBD1 (5 bases). Trimming shortened V by 3 bases and J by 4 bases, and 12 bases separated the two germline ends. CDR1 is LNHDA, CDR2 SQIVND, per germline (reference sequence). The length of the CDR3 is 14 residues.

The genes are TRBV7-9 and TRBJ2-3; D possibly corresponds to TRBD2 (5 bases). Trimming shortened V by 3 bases and J by 1 base, and 11 bases separated the two germline ends. The CDR3 is 15 residues long. CDR1 is SEHNR, CDR2 FQNEAQ, per germline (reference sequence). CDR3 residues: CASSLAGPRTDTQYF. The CDR3 DNA sequence: TGTGCCAGCAGCTTGGCGGGCCCACGCACAGATACGCAGTATTTT. Complete variable domain (other parts from reference TRBV7-9 and TRBJ2-3): DTGVSQNPRHKITKRGQNVTFRCDPISEHNRLYWYRQTLGQGPEFLTYFQNEAQLEKSRLLSDRFSAERPKGSFSTLEIQRTEQGDSAMYLCASSLAGPRTDTQYFGPGTRLTVL.

This chain links TRBV4-2 with TRBJ2-1; D remains ambiguous. CDR3 size: 16 residues. Germline lookup yields CDR1 LGHNA and CDR2 YNFKEQ. The germline V and J ends were trimmed by 0 bases and 5 bases, with 14 bases remaining between them. The CDR3 loop reads CASSQEKGHQNNEQFF. The CDR3 bases are TGTGCCAGCAGCCAAGAGAAGGGTCATCAAAACAATGAGCAGTTCTTC.

The rearrangement links TRBV4-3 to TRBJ1-4; TRBD1 is a possible D gene (6 bases). In germline, CDR1 is LGHNA, CDR2 YSLEER. V lost 0 bases, J lost 6 bases, and 14 bases lay in between. The CDR3 has 16 amino acids. This CDR3 reads CASSQDYWGLDEKLFF. As DNA, the CDR3 is TGCGCCAGCAGCCAAGATTATTGGGGGCTTGATGAAAAACTGTTTTTT.

The rearrangement links TRBV30 to TRBJ2-2; D might be TRBD2 (5 bases). CDR1 and CDR2 from the germline V gene are GTSNPN and SVGIG (reference sequence). The length of the CDR3 is 15 residues. V dropped 3 bases and J dropped 5 bases, with 16 bases sitting between them. CDR3 nucleotides: TGTGCCTGGAGACGGGATTATCGATCTACCGGGGAGCTGTTTTTT. Translated: CAWRRDYRSTGELFF.

The chain employs TRBV2 and TRBJ1-5; possibly TRBD1 for D (5 bases). The germline V gene has CDR1 SNHLY and CDR2 FYNNEI. The CDR3 is 15 amino acids. Trimming cost V 3 bases and J 2 bases, with 11 bases left between them. This CDR3 reads CASSDQGYGNQPQHF. The CDR3 region has the DNA TGTGCCAGCAGTGACCAGGGCTATGGCAATCAGCCCCAGCATTTT. Full variable domain (outside the CDR3, taken from reference TRBV2 and TRBJ1-5): EPEVTQTPSHQVTQMGQEVILRCVPISNHLYFYWYRQILGQKVEFLVSFYNNEISEKSEIFDDQFSVERPDGSNFTLKIRSTKLEDSAMYFCASSDQGYGNQPQHFGDGTRLSIL.

DNA of the CDR3: TGTGCCAGTAGTATAGACGGGGTTGGCAATCAGCCCCAGCATTTT. It is translated as CASSIDGVGNQPQHF. The chain links TRBV19 to TRBJ1-5, with D unresolved. This CDR3 has 15 residues. Looked up from germline, CDR1 is LNHDA and CDR2 is SQIVND (reference sequence). With 0 bases removed from V and 2 bases from J, the gap between germline ends came to 8 bases.

The chain recombines TRBV7-2 with TRBJ2-1; possibly TRBD1 for D (6 bases). Trimming pared 4 bases from V and 3 bases from J, leaving 10 bases between. Germline V gene data show CDR1 as SGHTA and CDR2 as FQGNSA. The CDR3 runs to 14 residues. CDR3 amino acids: CASSWDTYYNEQFF. In DNA form, the CDR3 reads TGTGCCAGCAGCTGGGACACTTACTACAATGAGCAGTTCTTC.

This chain joins TRBV7-9 and TRBJ2-1, with no clear D. CDR1 SEHNR and CDR2 FQNEAQ come from the germline V gene (reference sequence). Deletions cut 6 bases from V and 8 bases from J, with 14 bases between. The CDR3 loop spans 13 amino acids. The CDR3, as DNA: TGTGCCAGCAGTGCCCCACACCCCCATGAGCAGTTCTTC. Residues: CASSAPHPHEQFF.

The chain combines TRBV28 with TRBJ2-2, with D possibly being TRBD2 (5 bases). CDR3 length: 14 residues. With 3 bases removed from V and 5 bases from J, the gap between germline ends came to 10 bases. Germline assignment: CDR1 MDHEN and CDR2 SYDVKM. The CDR3 spells CASSLTRRTGELFF. CDR3 DNA sequence: TGTGCCAGCAGTTTGACCCGGAGGACCGGGGAGCTGTTTTTT.

This sequence joins TRBV20-1 and TRBJ2-7; no clear D gene. This CDR3 is 11 amino acids long. V gave up 3 bases and J gave up 5 bases, with 8 bases separating them. Germline V lookup: CDR1 DFQATT, CDR2 SNEGSKA (reference sequence). CDR3 residues: CSASESHEQYF. CDR3 nucleotide sequence: TGCAGTGCTAGCGAATCCCACGAGCAGTACTTC.

This sequence joins TRBV19 and TRBJ1-5, with TRBD1 as a possible D gene (5 bases). Trimming took 7 bases from V and 6 from J, leaving 10 bases between them. The length of the CDR3 is 12 residues. Germline assignment: CDR1 LNHDA and CDR2 SQIVND (reference sequence). CDR3 nucleotide sequence: TGTGCCAGTAACGGGGCAGGTCAGCCCCAGCATTTT. Protein: CASNGAGQPQHF.

V usage is TRBV15 and J usage is TRBJ2-2; 7 bases line up with TRBD2. The V segment lost 5 bases and the J segment 5 bases; nucleotides outside the gene matches: 8. The CDR3 contains 15 residues. CDR1 LNHNV and CDR2 YYDKDF come from the germline V gene (reference sequence). The CDR3 sequence: CATSGRDGVTGELFF. The CDR3 DNA reads as TGTGCCACCAGCGGGAGGGATGGGGTTACCGGGGAGCTGTTTTTT.

This chain joins TRBV18 and TRBJ1-2; the D is unclear. Per germline, CDR1 KGHSH and CDR2 LQKENI. The CDR3 consists of 16 residues. Trimming removed 0 bases from V and 4 bases from J, with 15 bases in between. The CDR3: CASSPPVSGIGYGYTF. The CDR3 DNA follows: TGTGCCAGCTCACCACCGGTCTCGGGGATCGGCTATGGCTACACCTTC.

The chain couples TRBV3-1 (or the pseudogene TRBV3-2) to TRBJ2-2; TRBD2 might be the D (7 bases). This CDR3 contains 16 residues. Trimming removed 4 bases at V and 3 bases at J, with 15 bases between. Germline V gene sequence: CDR1 LGHDT, CDR2 YNNKEL (reference sequence). The CDR3: CASSPGGGRYTGELFF. The CDR3 DNA sequence: TGTGCCAGCAGCCCTGGCGGGGGCCGGTACACCGGGGAGCTGTTTTTT.

The V call is TRBV7-8, the J call TRBJ2-5, with TRBD1 matching 8 bases. Germline trimming cut 1 base from V and 2 bases from J; bases unmatched to any gene: 3. The CDR3 runs to 15 residues. Germline assignment: CDR1 SGHVS and CDR2 FQNEAQ. The CDR3 protein is CASSLGDRRQETQYF. The CDR3 DNA is TGTGCCAGCAGCTTAGGGGACAGGAGACAAGAGACCCAGTACTTC.